Below are 19 T cell receptor beta chains sequenced from a single sample in a study of blood T cell repertoires in COVID-19. Some clones are missing from TCRdb's copy, which holds only in-frame ones; the method was immunoSEQ multiplex PCR. The sample includes roughly 170,000 clones, under 90% of them seen just once. The material sequenced was peripheral blood. The receptors were sampled from a human donor in a cohort sampled during active COVID-19.

The chain combines TRBV27 with TRBJ2-7; no clear D. Germline assignment: CDR1 MNHEY and CDR2 SMNVEV (reference sequence). Trimming removed 2 bases at V and 2 bases at J, with 10 bases between. The CDR3 is made up of 14 amino acids. The CDR3 DNA is TGTGCCAGCAGTTTACAACAGCAGCCCTACGAGCAGTACTTC. It codes for CASSLQQQPYEQYF.

The J gene is TRBJ2-6, the V gene TRBV6-5; D uncertain. Trimming took 8 bases from V and 1 from J, leaving 9 bases between them. This CDR3 contains 14 residues. Germline values: CDR1 MNHEY, CDR2 SVGAGI. CDR3 nucleotides: TGTGCCAGCGCTCTCGAGTCTGGGGCCAACGTCCTGACTTTC. It translates to CASALESGANVLTF.

This rearrangement joins TRBV4-1 to TRBJ2-1; possibly TRBD1 for D (6 bases). From germline, CDR1 is MGHRA and CDR2 YSYEKL. V shed 4 bases and J shed 14 bases, with 18 bases lying between them. The CDR3 contains 13 residues. CDR3 protein: CASSLLQGSEKFF. CDR3 bases: TGCGCCAGCAGCCTGTTACAGGGTTCGGAGAAGTTCTTC.

The CDR3 reads CASSLGTANTEAFF. The DNA of the CDR3 is TGTGCCAGCAGCTTAGGGACAGCGAACACTGAAGCTTTCTTT. The rearrangement joins TRBV5-6 to TRBJ1-1; the match to TRBD1 covers 7 bases. The CDR3 loop spans 14 amino acids. After removal of 2 bases from V and 1 base from J, the junction contained 2 bases not matched to a gene. The germline V gene has CDR1 SGHDT and CDR2 YYEEEE.

This sequence joins TRBV11-2 and TRBJ2-3, with a weak D call TRBD2 (5 bases). Germline CDR1 is SGHAT and CDR2 is FQNNGV. CDR3 size: 14 residues. V lost 6 bases and J 5 bases, leaving 15 bases between the germline ends. CDR3 DNA: TGTGCCAGCAGTTGGAGGCTTTCCGAAGATACGCAGTATTTT. Translated: CASSWRLSEDTQYF.

This clone was observed a few times. The rearrangement links TRBV10-2 to TRBJ1-1; D remains ambiguous. The CDR3 loop spans 11 amino acids. Trimming stripped 4 bases from V and 5 bases from J, with 5 bases between. The V gene's germline CDR1 is WSHSY and CDR2 SAAADI. CDR3 sequence (DNA): TGCGCCAGCAGTGTCGGGACTGAAGCTTTCTTT. This codes for CASSVGTEAFF.

This chain connects TRBV4-1 to TRBJ1-1; 8 nucleotides agree with TRBD1. Germline trimming cut 4 bases from V and 3 bases from J; bases unmatched to any gene: 4. This CDR3 contains 14 residues. Germline CDR1 reads MGHRA; CDR2 reads YSYEKL. The CDR3 protein is CASSPQGAYTEAFF. The CDR3 DNA reads as TGCGCCAGCAGCCCTCAGGGGGCATACACTGAAGCTTTCTTT.

V gene TRBV3-1 (or the pseudogene TRBV3-2) combines with J gene TRBJ2-1; a weak D match, TRBD1 (6 bases). The V and J ends lost 7 bases and 7 bases respectively, with 26 bases between them. The CDR3 contains 17 residues. Germline CDR1 and CDR2: LGHDT and YNNKEL (reference sequence). The CDR3 DNA follows: TGTGCCAGCACAGAGGGAACAGGGCCCCACCTTGGGAATGAGCAGTTCTTC. Translation: CASTEGTGPHLGNEQFF.

This clone was recorded only once. This sequence joins TRBV4-1 and TRBJ2-1; possibly TRBD2 for D (6 bases). The CDR3 consists of 16 residues. CDR1 MGHRA and CDR2 YSYEKL come from the germline V gene. Trimming pared 4 bases from V and 4 bases from J, leaving 17 bases between. The CDR3 sequence: CASSPVRDSAYNEQFF. CDR3 bases: TGCGCCAGCAGCCCTGTCAGGGACTCGGCATACAATGAGCAGTTCTTC.

This rearrangement joins TRBV7-7 to TRBJ2-5, with D possibly matching TRBD2 (6 bases). The germline CDR1 and CDR2 sequences are SSHAT and FNYEAQ (reference sequence). V gave up 4 bases and J gave up 4 bases, with 16 bases separating them. CDR3 size: 15 residues. This chain's CDR3 is CASSSLGGFGETQYF. The CDR3, as DNA: TGTGCCAGCAGCTCCCTTGGGGGGTTCGGAGAGACCCAGTACTTC.

V and J are TRBV3-1 (or the pseudogene TRBV3-2) and TRBJ2-1; D is perhaps TRBD2 (6 bases). Looked up from germline, CDR1 is LGHDT and CDR2 is YNNKEL (reference sequence). With 2 bases removed from V and 9 bases from J, the gap between germline ends came to 11 bases. The CDR3 runs to 13 residues. CDR3: CASSQLQGGEQFF. In DNA, the CDR3 is TGTGCCAGCAGCCAACTGCAGGGAGGTGAGCAGTTCTTC.

The chain joins TRBV5-6 to TRBJ1-5, with D tentatively TRBD1 (5 bases). This CDR3 comprises 13 residues. Trimming removed 0 bases from V and 7 bases from J, with 8 bases in between. Germline V CDR1 and CDR2: SGHDT, YYEEEE. As DNA, the CDR3 is TGTGCCAGCAGCTTGGGGGGCGAGCAGCCCCAGCATTTT. This translates into CASSLGGEQPQHF.

This clone was recorded once. This chain connects TRBV6-5 to TRBJ1-5; D is possibly TRBD1 (5 bases). The CDR3 totals 12 residues. V was shortened by 6 bases and J by 5 bases, with 8 bases between the two germline ends. In germline, CDR1 is MNHEY, CDR2 SVGAGI. The CDR3 here is CASSLQDQPQHF. The CDR3 DNA is TGTGCCAGCAGCTTACAGGATCAGCCCCAGCATTTT.

The chain couples TRBV9 to TRBJ2-5, with D hard to call. The CDR3 covers 14 residues. Germline CDR1 SGDLS, CDR2 YYNGEE. V gave up 0 bases and J gave up 2 bases, with 8 bases separating them. CDR3 nucleotides: TGTGCCAGCAGCGTAGGCAGGATTCAAGAGACCCAGTACTTC. Translated, it gives CASSVGRIQETQYF.

The V gene is TRBV21-1, the J gene TRBJ2-3; TRBD2 is taken as the D call from the table, unchecked against the DNA. TRBV21-1 has pseudogene status. CDR3 length equals 20 residues. The chain's CDR3 is CASSKVPSGGPVELTDTQYF. CDR3 in DNA: TGTGCCAGCAGCAAAGTTCCCAGCGGGGGGCCTGTAGAGCTCACAGATACGCAGTATTTT.

The chain is built from TRBV7-6 and TRBJ2-7, with 12 bases identical to TRBD1. Trimming cost V 1 base and J 2 bases; bases outside gene matches: 15. CDR1 and CDR2 (germline): SGHVS, FNYEAQ. This CDR3 spans 20 amino acids. The CDR3 DNA reads TGTGCCAGCAGCTTAGAAGCCCCCGGGACAGGGGGCTATCCCCCCTACGAGCAGTACTTC. This encodes CASSLEAPGTGGYPPYEQYF.

The genes are TRBV10-1 and TRBJ2-1; D unclear. Trimming took off 4 bases at V and 6 bases at J, with 10 bases between the two ends. The CDR3 covers 13 residues. Germline CDR1 and CDR2: WNHNN and SYGVQD (reference sequence). The CDR3 region is CASSAGKSNEQFF. CDR3 DNA sequence: TGCGCCAGCAGTGCTGGCAAATCCAATGAGCAGTTCTTC.

The V and J genes are TRBV27 and TRBJ1-5; the D is unclear. CDR1 is MNHEY, CDR2 SMNVEV, per germline (reference sequence). The CDR3 runs to 13 residues. Trimming took 3 bases from V and 6 from J, leaving 9 bases between them. The chain's CDR3 is CASSFAVSQPQHF. In DNA form, the CDR3 reads TGTGCCAGCAGTTTTGCGGTTTCTCAGCCCCAGCATTTT.

V usage is TRBV11-3 and J usage is TRBJ2-7; D unclear. Trimming removed 4 bases at V and 4 bases at J, with 11 bases between. Germline V CDR1 and CDR2: SGHNT, YENEEA. The CDR3 extends over 13 amino acids. The CDR3 reads CASSSRVGYEQYF. Written as DNA, the CDR3 is TGTGCCAGCAGCTCCCGGGTCGGGTACGAGCAGTACTTC.